Below are 20 T cell receptor beta chains sequenced from a single sample in a study of T cell repertoires in cytomegalovirus infection. One entry per CDR3 protein, called by TCRdb with MiXCR from the reads. The table shows about 830,000 distinct CDR3 sequences, with about 31% occurring only once. These receptors' targets are unknown. Here the sequenced sample was cultured CD8+ T cells from PBMCs, taken from culture after CMV antigen stimulation. The receptors were sampled from a human donor in good health (CMV status not recorded). Some clones in this sample may be carry-over from other donors' samples.

The V gene is TRBV6-5, the J gene TRBJ2-2; a weak D match, TRBD2 (6 bases). The V gene lost 0 bases and the J gene lost 4 bases, with 15 bases spanning the gap. This CDR3 contains 17 residues. CDR1 and CDR2 from the germline V gene are MNHEY and SVGAGI. The DNA of the CDR3 is TGTGCCAGCAGTTACTCGGGGGGAGCGGAGGGCACCGGGGAGCTGTTTTTT. It yields the protein CASSYSGGAEGTGELFF.

The V gene is TRBV7-6, the J gene TRBJ2-5; D perhaps matches TRBD2 (5 bases). Germline-derived CDR1 and CDR2 are SGHVS and FNYEAQ. V dropped 5 bases and J dropped 6 bases, with 13 bases sitting between them. The length of the CDR3 is 13 residues. CDR3 nucleotide sequence: TGTGCCAGCAGCATTCCCGGGGAGAAGACCCAGTACTTC. Translating it yields CASSIPGEKTQYF.

This clonotype was detected only a few times. The chain employs TRBV6-1 and TRBJ1-2; D gene ambiguous. Trimming removed 7 bases at V and 8 bases at J, with 11 bases between. The CDR3 totals 11 residues. Germline V gives CDR1 MNHNS, CDR2 SASEGT. CDR3 sequence: CASIDNEGYTF. For the CDR3, the DNA is TGTGCCAGCATTGACAACGAGGGCTACACCTTC.

This clonotype was seen at least ten times. The chain joins TRBV7-2 to TRBJ2-3; D possibly corresponds to TRBD2 (5 bases). The CDR3 contains 17 residues. Germline V gives CDR1 SGHTA, CDR2 FQGNSA. Trimming shortened V by 3 bases and J by 0 bases, and 16 bases separated the two germline ends. This CDR3 is CASSFLLGSPSTDTQYF. The CDR3 nucleotides read TGTGCCAGCAGCTTTCTCTTGGGGAGCCCTAGCACAGATACGCAGTATTTT.

The chain employs TRBV29-1 and TRBJ2-5; a possible D gene is TRBD2 (5 bases). Germline V gives CDR1 SQVTM, CDR2 ANQGSEA. The CDR3 is made up of 13 amino acids. With 6 bases removed from V and 4 bases from J, the gap between germline ends came to 15 bases. CDR3 coding DNA: TGCAGCGTCCTCGGGCTAGCTATAGAGACCCAGTACTTC. It yields the protein CSVLGLAIETQYF.

The rearrangement uses TRBV10-3 and TRBJ2-3; no clear D. With 10 bases removed from V and 5 bases from J, the gap between germline ends came to 22 bases. CDR1 is ENHRY and CDR2 is SYGVKD in the germline V gene. The CDR3 runs 15 residues. CDR3 DNA sequence: TGTGCCACTAGATCTGACTTCCTGGGTGGAGATACGCAGTATTTT. As protein: CATRSDFLGGDTQYF.

This clonotype was counted ten times or more. V and J are TRBV11-1 and TRBJ2-1; 9 bases agree with TRBD1. Trimming cost V 0 bases and J 9 bases; bases outside gene matches: 9. Germline CDR1 is SGHAT and CDR2 is FQDESV (reference sequence). CDR3 length: 16 residues. For the CDR3, the DNA is TGTGCCAGCAGCTTAGCGGGACAGGGTTTGTTATTTGAGCAGTTCTTC. Its translation: CASSLAGQGLLFEQFF.

Only a few counts were recorded for this clonotype. The genes are TRBV4-1 and TRBJ1-1; no clear D. CDR1 and CDR2 (germline): MGHRA, YSYEKL. The V end lost 0 bases, the J end lost 0 bases, and 8 bases lay between the germline ends. The CDR3 is 15 amino acids. The CDR3: CASSQETPVNTEAFF. DNA of the CDR3: TGCGCCAGCAGCCAAGAGACCCCAGTGAACACTGAAGCTTTCTTT.

This clonotype was detected ten times or more. The rearrangement uses TRBV7-8 and TRBJ2-1, with D tentatively TRBD1 (6 bases). Trimming pared 5 bases from V and 3 bases from J, leaving 11 bases between. CDR1 SGHVS and CDR2 FQNEAQ come from the germline V gene. This CDR3 is 14 amino acids long. CDR3 in DNA: TGTGCCAGCAGCGTACGGACAGTCTACAATGAGCAGTTCTTC. It is translated as CASSVRTVYNEQFF.

The chain recombines TRBV9 with TRBJ1-2; D might be TRBD1 (5 bases). V lost 4 bases and J 7 bases, leaving 14 bases between the germline ends. The CDR3 extends over 13 amino acids. Germline V CDR1 and CDR2: SGDLS, YYNGEE. Written as DNA, the CDR3 is TGTGCCAGCAGCCCCGGGGCACGGGTTGGCTACACCTTC. This sequence encodes CASSPGARVGYTF.

V gene TRBV6-1 combines with J gene TRBJ2-1, with D perhaps matching TRBD2 (6 bases). V was trimmed by 2 bases and J by 10 bases, leaving 27 bases between them. Germline CDR1 reads MNHNS; CDR2 reads SASEGT. CDR3 length: 18 residues. In DNA form, the CDR3 reads TGTGCCAGCAGTGAACTCCGGGACTCCCGGGGGAAGGTGTTGGAGCAGTTCTTC. It specifies CASSELRDSRGKVLEQFF.

This clonotype was detected a few times. The V call is TRBV27, the J call TRBJ2-7; TRBD1 matches 7 bases. The CDR3 is made up of 13 amino acids. CDR1 is MNHEY, CDR2 SMNVEV, per germline (reference sequence). J lost 6 bases, V lost 6 bases, and 8 bases had no gene match. This CDR3 reads CASSNRDRFEQYF. The CDR3 DNA is TGTGCCAGCAGCAACCGGGACAGATTCGAGCAGTACTTC.

This clonotype was observed a handful of times. The rearrangement links TRBV6-5 to TRBJ1-2; 8 bases agree with TRBD1. There are 13 residues in the CDR3. J lost 2 bases, V lost 6 bases, and 2 bases had no gene match. CDR1 is MNHEY and CDR2 is SVGAGI in the germline V gene. CDR3 amino acids: CASRDRANYGYTF. The CDR3 nucleotides read TGTGCCAGCAGGGACAGGGCAAACTATGGCTACACCTTC.

V usage is TRBV7-9 and J usage is TRBJ2-5; TRBD1 aligns across 7 bases. The CDR3 sequence is 15 residues long. Germline loops: CDR1 SEHNR, CDR2 FQNEAQ (reference sequence). J was trimmed by 2 bases and V by 5 bases; bases with no gene match: 8. Written as DNA, the CDR3 is TGTGCCAGCAGCCCTCGGGACAGCGAACAAGAGACCCAGTACTTC. Its translation is CASSPRDSEQETQYF.

This clonotype showed up just a few times. The rearrangement joins TRBV6-2 or TRBV6-3 to TRBJ2-7, with unresolved D. CDR3 size: 12 residues. V was clipped by 0 bases and J by 6 bases, with 6 bases between them. Per germline, CDR1 MNHEY and CDR2 SVGEGT. CDR3 coding DNA: TGTGCCAGCAGTTACTCCGGATTCGAGCAGTACTTC. It translates to CASSYSGFEQYF.

This chain joins TRBV28 and TRBJ1-2; D call uncertain. V dropped 2 bases and J dropped 7 bases, with 8 bases sitting between them. The CDR3 length is 12 residues. Germline CDR1 reads MDHEN; CDR2 reads SYDVKM. CDR3 DNA sequence: TGTGCCAGCAGTTTACCCCTAGGTGGCTACACCTTC. Translation: CASSLPLGGYTF.

The rearrangement links TRBV7-6 to TRBJ1-2, with D tentatively TRBD1 (5 bases). This CDR3 region has 15 residues. V dropped 3 bases and J dropped 3 bases, with 14 bases sitting between them. CDR1 and CDR2 (germline): SGHVS, FNYEAQ. CDR3 coding DNA: TGTGCCAGCAGCTTTCTATTGGGGCTACACTATGGCTACACCTTC. Protein sequence: CASSFLLGLHYGYTF.

This clonotype was observed a handful of times. The chain recombines TRBV19 with TRBJ2-1; D remains ambiguous. V lost 1 base and J lost 2, with 12 bases in between. The CDR3 has 16 amino acids. Germline V lookup: CDR1 LNHDA, CDR2 SQIVND (reference sequence). This CDR3 reads CASSIVRIETYNEQFF. CDR3 in DNA: TGTGCCAGTAGTATAGTACGGATCGAAACCTACAATGAGCAGTTCTTC.

The rearrangement links TRBV28 to TRBJ1-3, with 7 bases fitting TRBD1. CDR1 MDHEN and CDR2 SYDVKM come from the germline V gene. The CDR3 contains 15 residues. J was trimmed by 0 bases and V by 6 bases; bases with no gene match: 5. CDR3 in amino acids: CASSRGGNSGNTIYF. CDR3 DNA: TGTGCCAGCAGCCGAGGGGGCAACTCTGGAAACACCATATATTTT.

The V and J genes are TRBV5-1 and TRBJ2-5, with 9 bases lining up with TRBD1. After removal of 3 bases from V and 4 bases from J, the junction contained 7 bases not matched to a gene. The germline gives CDR1 SGHRS, CDR2 YFSETQ. The CDR3 length is 15 residues. CDR3 residues: CASSSWTGVGETQYF. The CDR3 DNA is TGCGCCAGCAGCTCGTGGACAGGGGTGGGAGAGACCCAGTACTTC.